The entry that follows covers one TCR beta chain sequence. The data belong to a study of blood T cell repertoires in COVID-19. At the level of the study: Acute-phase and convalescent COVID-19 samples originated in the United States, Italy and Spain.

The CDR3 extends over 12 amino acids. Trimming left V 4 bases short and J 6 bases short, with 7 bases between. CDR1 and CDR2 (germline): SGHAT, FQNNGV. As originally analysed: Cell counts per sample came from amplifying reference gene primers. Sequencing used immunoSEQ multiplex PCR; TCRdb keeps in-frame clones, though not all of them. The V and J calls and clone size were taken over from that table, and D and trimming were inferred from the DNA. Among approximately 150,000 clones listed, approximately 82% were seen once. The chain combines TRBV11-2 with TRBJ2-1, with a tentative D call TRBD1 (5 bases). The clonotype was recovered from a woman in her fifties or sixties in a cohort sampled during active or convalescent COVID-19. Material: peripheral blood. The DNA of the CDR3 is TGTGCCAGCAGCTCAGGGTTCAATGAGCAGTTCTTC. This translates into CASSSGFNEQFF.